These T cell receptor beta chains were read from a single sample in a study of blood T cell repertoires in COVID-19. Clones were read by immunoSEQ multiplex PCR, and TCRdb kept only the in-frame ones, dropping some. The table lists around 170,000 clones, roughly 80% of them singletons, with roughly 14% in the top ten. Sequenced input: peripheral blood. The receptors here all came from a man younger than 45 with active or convalescent COVID-19. CDR3s include the opening cysteine and the closing phenylalanine or tryptophan. The D gene is left open where the match is weak. Only part of the rows carry a size: once, few, many, or a class if the clone is expanded.

CDR3aa	CDR3nt	v_gene	j_gene	d_gene	abundance
CASSPGYIAGGPTDTQYF	TGTGCCAGCAGTCCCGGATATATAGCGGGAGGGCCCACAGATACGCAGTATTTT	TRBV28	TRBJ2-3	TRBD2	-
CASSNPMEGGSSLQETQYF	TGTGCCAGCAGTAACCCAATGGAGGGGGGGAGTAGCCTCCAAGAGACCCAGTACTTC	TRBV6-2/TRBV6-3	TRBJ2-5	-	-
CAISEPGGKKEKLFF	TGTGCCATCAGTGAACCAGGGGGAAAAAAGGAAAAACTGTTTTTT	TRBV10-3	TRBJ1-4	TRBD1	once
CASSLGTANYGYTF	TGTGCCAGCAGTTTGGGGACAGCTAACTATGGCTACACCTTC	TRBV28	TRBJ1-2	TRBD1	-
CASSETPGGREKLFF	TGTGCCAGCAGTGAAACGCCAGGGGGTCGGGAAAAACTGTTTTTT	TRBV2	TRBJ1-4	TRBD1	-
CASSEAGAGANVLTF	TGTGCCAGCAGTGAAGCAGGGGCTGGGGCCAACGTCCTGACTTTC	TRBV6-1	TRBJ2-6	-	-
CASTPGGNYGYTF	TGTGCCAGCACCCCCGGGGGTAACTATGGCTACACCTTC	TRBV6-5	TRBJ1-2	-	-
CASSQGQNYGYTF	TGTGCCAGCAGCCAAGGGCAGAACTATGGCTACACCTTC	TRBV14	TRBJ1-2	-	-
CASSQDLGLRGRRSYNEQFF	TGTGCCAGCAGCCAAGATCTAGGACTCAGGGGGCGCAGATCCTACAATGAGCAGTTCTTC	TRBV3-1/TRBV3-2	TRBJ2-1	TRBD1	-
CASSLGQGSNYGYTF	TGTGCCAGTAGTTTGGGACAGGGTTCTAACTATGGCTACACCTTC	TRBV19	TRBJ1-2	TRBD1	-
CASSIEGGEDRGMFASPLHF	TGTGCCAGTAGTATAGAAGGAGGGGAAGACAGGGGGATGTTCGCTTCACCCCTCCACTTT	TRBV19	TRBJ1-6	TRBD1	-
CASSRIYSSSYNSPLHF	TGTGCCAGCAGTCGTATCTACAGCAGCTCCTATAATTCACCCCTCCACTTT	TRBV6-6	TRBJ1-6	-	-
CAWSRRRPEAFF	TGTGCCTGGAGCCGTAGGAGGCCTGAAGCTTTCTTT	TRBV30	TRBJ1-1	-	few
CASSSSGVMNTEAFF	TGTGCCAGCAGCTCGTCAGGGGTCATGAACACTGAAGCTTTCTTT	TRBV7-9	TRBJ1-1	-	-
CASSQVRGKETQYF	TGCGCCAGCAGCCAAGTCCGGGGTAAAGAGACCCAGTACTTC	TRBV4-1	TRBJ2-5	-	-
CASSSSGTYYNEQFF	TGTGCCAGCAGCTCTAGCGGGACCTACTACAATGAGCAGTTCTTC	TRBV6-2/TRBV6-3	TRBJ2-1	TRBD2	-
CAGWDRAVGTEAFF	TGTGCCGGTTGGGACAGGGCAGTCGGCACTGAAGCTTTCTTT	TRBV19	TRBJ1-1	TRBD1	-
CASSLALAGVGGETQYF	TGTGCCAGCAGCTTAGCACTAGCGGGGGTAGGAGGGGAGACCCAGTACTTC	TRBV7-2	TRBJ2-5	TRBD2	-
CSAPRGAEQYF	TGCAGTGCTCCACGCGGGGCCGAGCAGTACTTC	TRBV20-1	TRBJ2-7	-	-
CASSLASGGMAYGYTF	TGTGCCAGCAGCTTAGCTTCGGGGGGTATGGCTTATGGCTACACCTTC	TRBV5-5	TRBJ1-2	-	-
CATSDSGPRGQPQHF	TGTGCCACCAGTGACTCCGGACCAAGGGGGCAGCCCCAGCATTTT	TRBV24-1	TRBJ1-5	-	-
CASSVLAGTYEQYF	TGTGCCAGCAGCGTACTAGCGGGAACCTACGAGCAGTACTTC	TRBV7-9	TRBJ2-7	TRBD2	-
CASTAGLARTETQYF	TGTGCCAGTACCGCTGGACTCGCCCGGACGGAGACCCAGTACTTC	TRBV19	TRBJ2-5	-	-
CASSRGTAQADTQYF	TGTGCCAGCTCACGCGGGACCGCCCAGGCAGATACGCAGTATTTT	TRBV18	TRBJ2-3	-	-
CASSVGQVKTYEQYF	TGTGCCAGCAGTGTGGGACAGGTGAAAACCTACGAGCAGTACTTC	TRBV2	TRBJ2-7	TRBD1	-
CASSETGQGANEQFF	TGTGCCAGCTCAGAAACGGGACAGGGGGCTAATGAGCAGTTCTTC	TRBV18	TRBJ2-1	TRBD1	-
CASSIEAGGVGPSYEQYF	TGTGCCAGTAGTATAGAGGCCGGCGGCGTGGGGCCTTCCTACGAGCAGTACTTC	TRBV19	TRBJ2-7	-	-
CASSPQGAKNTEAFF	TGTGCCAGCTCACCACAGGGGGCTAAGAACACTGAAGCTTTCTTT	TRBV18	TRBJ1-1	TRBD1	-
CSASRGGPKHQPQHF	TGCAGTGCCAGTAGGGGAGGACCGAAGCATCAGCCCCAGCATTTT	TRBV20-1	TRBJ1-5	-	-
CATSGAGNQPQHF	TGTGCCACCAGTGGGGCAGGGAATCAGCCCCAGCATTTT	TRBV24-1	TRBJ1-5	-	-
CASRGEQSNQPQHF	TGTGCCAGCAGAGGGGAACAGAGCAATCAGCCCCAGCATTTT	TRBV6-5	TRBJ1-5	-	few
CASSLNRQGNTEAFF	TGTGCCAGCAGCTTAAATCGACAGGGGAACACTGAAGCTTTCTTT	TRBV27	TRBJ1-1	TRBD1	-
CASSPYGAGGETQYF	TGTGCCAGCAGTCCTTATGGGGCCGGGGGAGAGACCCAGTACTTC	TRBV27	TRBJ2-5	-	-
CASSFSGGKFF	TGTGCCAGCAGTTTTAGCGGAGGGAAGTTCTTC	TRBV27	TRBJ2-1	-	-
CASSLAGGGRQETQYF	TGTGCCAGCAGTCTAGCCGGCGGGGGGAGGCAAGAGACCCAGTACTTC	TRBV27	TRBJ2-5	TRBD2	-
CASRISQAGGILATNEKLFF	TGCGCCAGCAGGATTTCTCAAGCGGGGGGGATCCTAGCAACTAATGAAAAACTGTTTTTT	TRBV10-1	TRBJ1-4	-	-
CASSLAPGGRGTLYNEQFF	TGTGCCAGCAGCTTAGCCCCTGGGGGGCGGGGGACCCTCTACAATGAGCAGTTCTTC	TRBV7-8	TRBJ2-1	-	once
CASSLGRDRAGLDGYTF	TGTGCCAGCAGCTTGGGTCGGGACAGGGCAGGACTGGATGGCTACACCTTC	TRBV5-4	TRBJ1-2	TRBD1	-
CASSLGQGSSGNTIYF	TGTGCCAGCAGCCTGGGACAGGGATCCTCTGGAAACACCATATATTTT	TRBV3-1/TRBV3-2	TRBJ1-3	TRBD1	-
CASKTREDNSPLHF	TGTGCCAGCAAGACCCGGGAGGACAATTCACCCCTCCACTTT	TRBV19	TRBJ1-6	-	-
CATSRDQAAYNEQFF	TGTGCCACCAGCAGAGATCAGGCAGCCTACAATGAGCAGTTCTTC	TRBV15	TRBJ2-1	-	-
CASSETVLSSYNEQFF	TGTGCCAGCAGTGAGACAGTGCTTAGCTCCTACAATGAGCAGTTCTTC	TRBV25-1	TRBJ2-1	-	-
CATSEFGTGGLETQYF	TGTGCCACCAGTGAGTTCGGGACAGGGGGCTTAGAGACCCAGTACTTC	TRBV24-1	TRBJ2-5	TRBD1	-
CASSQVAAVHNSPLHF	TGCGCCAGCAGCCAAGTTGCGGCAGTTCATAATTCACCCCTCCACTTT	TRBV4-1	TRBJ1-6	-	-
CASSVRGGGNTEAFF	TGTGCCAGCAGTGTCCGAGGCGGGGGAAACACTGAAGCTTTCTTT	TRBV2	TRBJ1-1	-	-
CASSRRDRETDTQYF	TGTGCCAGCAGCCGCCGGGACAGGGAGACAGATACGCAGTATTTT	TRBV14	TRBJ2-3	TRBD1	-
CASSFELNTEAFF	TGTGCCAGCAGCTTCGAGTTGAACACTGAAGCTTTCTTT	TRBV7-6	TRBJ1-1	-	-
CASSQEPAGETQYF	TGTGCCAGCAGCCAAGAGCCAGCGGGAGAGACCCAGTACTTC	TRBV3-1/TRBV3-2	TRBJ2-5	-	few
CASSLFLGTSGTVEQFF	TGTGCCAGCAGTTTATTCTTGGGGACTAGCGGGACGGTTGAGCAGTTCTTC	TRBV28	TRBJ2-1	TRBD2	-
CSVATGINYGYTF	TGCAGCGTCGCGACAGGGATAAACTATGGCTACACCTTC	TRBV29-1	TRBJ1-2	TRBD1	few